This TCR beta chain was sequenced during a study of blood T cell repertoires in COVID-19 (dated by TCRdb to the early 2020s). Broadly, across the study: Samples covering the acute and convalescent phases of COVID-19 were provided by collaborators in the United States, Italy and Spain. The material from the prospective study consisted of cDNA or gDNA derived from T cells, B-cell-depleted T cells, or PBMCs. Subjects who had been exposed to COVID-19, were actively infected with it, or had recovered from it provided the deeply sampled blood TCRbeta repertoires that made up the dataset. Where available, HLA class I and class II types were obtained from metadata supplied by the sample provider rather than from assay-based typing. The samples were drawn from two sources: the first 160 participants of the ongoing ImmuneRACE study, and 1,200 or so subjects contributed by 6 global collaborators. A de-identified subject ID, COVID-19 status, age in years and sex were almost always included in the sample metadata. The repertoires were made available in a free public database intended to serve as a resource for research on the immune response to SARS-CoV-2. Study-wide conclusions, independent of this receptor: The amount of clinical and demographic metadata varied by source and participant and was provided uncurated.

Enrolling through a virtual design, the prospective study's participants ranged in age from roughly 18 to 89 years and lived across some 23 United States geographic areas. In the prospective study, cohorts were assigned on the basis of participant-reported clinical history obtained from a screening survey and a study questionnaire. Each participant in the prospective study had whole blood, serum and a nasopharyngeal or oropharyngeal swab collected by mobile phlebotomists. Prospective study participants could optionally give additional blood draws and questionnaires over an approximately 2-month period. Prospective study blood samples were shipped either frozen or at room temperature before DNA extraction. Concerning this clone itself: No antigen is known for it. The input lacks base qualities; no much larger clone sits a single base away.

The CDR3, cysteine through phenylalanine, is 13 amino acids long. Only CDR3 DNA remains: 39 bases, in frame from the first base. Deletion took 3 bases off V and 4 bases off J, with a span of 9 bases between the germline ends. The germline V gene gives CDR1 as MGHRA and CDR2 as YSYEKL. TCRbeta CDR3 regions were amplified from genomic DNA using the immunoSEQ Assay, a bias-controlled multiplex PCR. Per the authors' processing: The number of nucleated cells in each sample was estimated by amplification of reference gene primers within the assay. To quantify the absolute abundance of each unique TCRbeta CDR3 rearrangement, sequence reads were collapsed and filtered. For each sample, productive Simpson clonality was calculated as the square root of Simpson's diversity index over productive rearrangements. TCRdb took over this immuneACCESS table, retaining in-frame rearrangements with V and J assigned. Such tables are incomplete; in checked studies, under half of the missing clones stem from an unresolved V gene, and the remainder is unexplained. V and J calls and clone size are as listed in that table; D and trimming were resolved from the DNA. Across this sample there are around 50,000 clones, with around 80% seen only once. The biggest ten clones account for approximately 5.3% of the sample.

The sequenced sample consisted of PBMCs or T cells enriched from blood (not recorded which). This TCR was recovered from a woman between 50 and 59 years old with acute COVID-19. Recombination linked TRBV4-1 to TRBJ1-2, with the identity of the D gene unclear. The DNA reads TGCGCCAGCAGCCAGGCTGGCACCTATGGCTACACCTTC. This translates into CASSQAGTYGYTF.